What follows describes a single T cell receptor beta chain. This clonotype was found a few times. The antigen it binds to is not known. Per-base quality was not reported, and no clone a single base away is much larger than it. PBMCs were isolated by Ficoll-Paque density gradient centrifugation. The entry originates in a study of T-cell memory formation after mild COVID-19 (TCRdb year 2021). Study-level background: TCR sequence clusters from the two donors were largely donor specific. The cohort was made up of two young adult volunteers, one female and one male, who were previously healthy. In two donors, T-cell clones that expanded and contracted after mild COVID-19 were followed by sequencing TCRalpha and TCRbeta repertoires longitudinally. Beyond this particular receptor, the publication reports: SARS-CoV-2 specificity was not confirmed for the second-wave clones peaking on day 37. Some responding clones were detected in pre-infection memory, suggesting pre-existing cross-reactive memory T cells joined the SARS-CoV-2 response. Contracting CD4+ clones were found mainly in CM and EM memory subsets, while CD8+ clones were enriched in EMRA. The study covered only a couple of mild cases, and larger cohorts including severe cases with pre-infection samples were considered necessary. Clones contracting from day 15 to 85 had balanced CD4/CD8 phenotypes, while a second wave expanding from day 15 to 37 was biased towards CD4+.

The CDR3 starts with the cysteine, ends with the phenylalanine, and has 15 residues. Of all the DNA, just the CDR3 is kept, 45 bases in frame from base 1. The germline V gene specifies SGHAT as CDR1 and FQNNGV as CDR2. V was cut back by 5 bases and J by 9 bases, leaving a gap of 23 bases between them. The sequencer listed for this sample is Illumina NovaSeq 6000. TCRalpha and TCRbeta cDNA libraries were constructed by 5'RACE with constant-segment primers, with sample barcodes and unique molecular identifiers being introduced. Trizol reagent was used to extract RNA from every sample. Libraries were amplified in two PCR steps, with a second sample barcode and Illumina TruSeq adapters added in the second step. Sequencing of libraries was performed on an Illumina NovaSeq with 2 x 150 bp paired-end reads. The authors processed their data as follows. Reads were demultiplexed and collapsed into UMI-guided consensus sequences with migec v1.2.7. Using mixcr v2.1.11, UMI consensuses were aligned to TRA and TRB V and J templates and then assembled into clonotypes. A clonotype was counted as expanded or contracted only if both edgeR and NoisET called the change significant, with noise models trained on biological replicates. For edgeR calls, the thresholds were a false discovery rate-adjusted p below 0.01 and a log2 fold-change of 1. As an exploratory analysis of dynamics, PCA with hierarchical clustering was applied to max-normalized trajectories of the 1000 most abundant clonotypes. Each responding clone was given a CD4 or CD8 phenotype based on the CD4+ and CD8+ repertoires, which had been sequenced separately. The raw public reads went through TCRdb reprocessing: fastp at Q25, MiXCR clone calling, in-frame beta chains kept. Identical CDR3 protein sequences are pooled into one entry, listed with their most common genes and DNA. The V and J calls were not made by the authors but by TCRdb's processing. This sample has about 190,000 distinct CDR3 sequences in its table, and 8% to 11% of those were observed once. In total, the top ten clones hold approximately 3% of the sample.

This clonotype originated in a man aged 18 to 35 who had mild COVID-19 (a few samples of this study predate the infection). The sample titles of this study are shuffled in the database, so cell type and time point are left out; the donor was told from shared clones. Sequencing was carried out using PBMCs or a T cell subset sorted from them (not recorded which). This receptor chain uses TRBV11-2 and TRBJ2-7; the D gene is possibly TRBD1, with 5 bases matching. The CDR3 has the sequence CASSLGVGMRRGQYF. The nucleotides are TGTGCCAGCAGCCTGGGTGTGGGAATGCGAAGGGGGCAGTACTTC.